This TCR beta chain was identified during a study of cytomegalovirus exposure and HLA in healthy donors. The CDR3 is made up of 12 amino acids. The V gene's germline CDR1 is SEHNR and CDR2 FQNEAQ (reference sequence). V lost 4 bases and J lost 4, with 4 bases in between. Method: immunoSEQ multiplex PCR; TCRdb's copy keeps in-frame clones and lacks some. The sample yields 150,000 to 200,000 clones, 80% to 90% seen once. The table lists this clone with a few counts. Other DNA sequences from this sample encode an identical CDR3 as well. Sample: PBMCs. This clonotype originated in a woman younger than 30 in good health and CMV-seronegative. The chain carries TRBV7-9 and TRBJ2-2, with D unresolved. The CDR3 DNA is TGTGCCAGCAGCTCAGGCACCGGGGAGCTGTTTTTT. Its translation: CASSSGTGELFF.